Listed here are 32 T cell receptor beta chains from one sample, sequenced in a study of T cells in localized non-small cell lung cancer. TCRdb's table, derived via immunoSEQ multiplex PCR, lists solely in-frame clones and lacks some. The top ten hold about 28% of the sample, which has 25,000 to 30,000 clones, roughly 90% seen once. The material sequenced was peripheral blood, taken before any cancer treatment. Source of these receptors: a female donor of 60 years or more with stage I lung adenocarcinoma.

CDR3 DNA sequence: TGTGCCAGCAGTTTCGGACTAGCGAGGGGGGATACGCAGTATTTT. Encoded protein: CASSFGLARGDTQYF. The chain recombines TRBV7-2 with TRBJ2-3; 9 positions match TRBD2. This CDR3 contains 15 residues. The junction had 10 bases not matched to a gene; V was cut back by 6 bases and J by 6 bases. The V gene's germline CDR1 is SGHTA and CDR2 FQGNSA.

The chain is built from TRBV6-5 and TRBJ2-1; TRBD1 matches 8 bases. Germline V lookup: CDR1 MNHEY, CDR2 SVGAGI. The CDR3 consists of 15 residues. After removal of 5 bases from V and 8 bases from J, the junction contained 11 bases not matched to a gene. The DNA of the CDR3 is TGTGCCAGCAGTACGGGACAGGCCCACCGATATGAGCAGTTCTTC. Protein: CASSTGQAHRYEQFF.

The chain joins TRBV19 to TRBJ2-6, with D perhaps matching TRBD1 (6 bases). The CDR3 is 17 amino acids. Between the trimmed V and J ends, which lost 4 bases and 1 base, there was a span of 14 bases. CDR1 is LNHDA and CDR2 is SQIVND in the germline V gene (reference sequence). DNA of the CDR3: TGTGCCAGTAGTACGACAGGAGCACTATCTGGGGCCAACGTCCTGACTTTC. Its protein product is CASSTTGALSGANVLTF.

The CDR3 DNA sequence: TGTGCCAGCAGCCAAGAGGGGACTAGCGGGAGCAATGAGCAGTTCTTC. This encodes CASSQEGTSGSNEQFF. The chain has TRBV4-2 and TRBJ2-1; 14 bases are shared with TRBD2. The germline gives CDR1 LGHNA, CDR2 YNFKEQ. Trimming took 0 bases from V and 6 from J; bases not matched to a gene: 1. The CDR3 covers 16 residues.

The chain combines TRBV2 with TRBJ2-1, with D uncertain. Per the germline V gene, CDR1 is SNHLY and CDR2 is FYNNEI. With 4 bases removed from V and 7 bases from J, the gap between germline ends came to 14 bases. The CDR3 is 14 residues long. In DNA, the CDR3 is TGTGCCAGCAGTGTCGGCAGAGTCGGGAATGAGCAGTTCTTC. Encoded protein: CASSVGRVGNEQFF.

The CDR3 region is CASSPTLGEGYGYTF. Here the CDR3 DNA reads TGTGCCAGCAGCCCAACGTTGGGGGAAGGCTATGGCTACACCTTC. V gene TRBV27 combines with J gene TRBJ1-2, with a weak D call TRBD1 (5 bases). The CDR3 has 15 residues. Germline V gene lookup returns CDR1 MNHEY and CDR2 SMNVEV (reference sequence). Trimming removed 6 bases at V and 4 bases at J, with 18 bases between.

The gene calls are TRBV19 and TRBJ1-3, with TRBD1 identical over 7 bases. Germline trimming cut 6 bases from V and 3 bases from J; bases unmatched to any gene: 5. Germline V gives CDR1 LNHDA, CDR2 SQIVND (reference sequence). CDR3 length: 14 residues. CDR3 DNA sequence: TGTGCCAGTAGGGAGGGGGCGCGTGGAAACACCATATATTTT. It translates to CASREGARGNTIYF.

The chain links TRBV19 to TRBJ2-7; 8 nucleotides agree with TRBD1. Germline CDR1 is LNHDA and CDR2 is SQIVND (reference sequence). V dropped 5 bases and J dropped 6; count of bases not matched to a gene: 12. The CDR3 consists of 15 residues. The CDR3 nucleotides are TGTGCCAGTAGTCGACAAGGGGTGCAGGGGGCCGAGCAGTACTTC. Its protein is CASSRQGVQGAEQYF.

The chain has TRBV15 and TRBJ1-1; D is uncertain. This CDR3 has 15 residues. Trimming cost V 0 bases and J 3 bases, with 11 bases left between them. Germline V gives CDR1 LNHNV, CDR2 YYDKDF (reference sequence). The CDR3 sequence is CATSRDDSADTEAFF. For the CDR3, the DNA is TGTGCCACCAGCAGAGATGATTCTGCAGACACTGAAGCTTTCTTT. Combining the CDR3 with reference TRBV15 and TRBJ1-1 gives the whole variable domain DAMVIQNPRYQVTQFGKPVTLSCSQTLNHNVMYWYQQKSSQAPKLLFHYYDKDFNNEADTPDNFQSRRPNTSFCFLDIRSPGLGDTAMYLCATSRDDSADTEAFFGQGTRLTVV.

This chain connects TRBV27 to TRBJ2-7; D not resolved. The V gene's germline CDR1 is MNHEY and CDR2 SMNVEV (reference sequence). The length of the CDR3 is 13 residues. V lost 6 bases and J lost 1, with 10 bases in between. This CDR3 reads CASRGGNSYEQYF. As DNA, the CDR3 is TGTGCCAGCAGAGGCGGTAATTCCTACGAGCAGTACTTC.

V usage is TRBV18 and J usage is TRBJ1-5; D gene ambiguous. The CDR3 runs to 13 residues. CDR1 is KGHSH and CDR2 is LQKENI in the germline V gene. V lost 4 bases and J 5 bases, leaving 9 bases between the germline ends. The CDR3 DNA reads TGTGCCAGCTCACTTGGGCGGGATCAGCCCCAGCATTTT. Translation: CASSLGRDQPQHF. The whole variable domain, remainder taken from reference TRBV18 and TRBJ1-5, is NAGVMQNPRHLVRRRGQEARLRCSPMKGHSHVYWYRQLPEEGLKFMVYLQKENIIDESGMPKERFSAEFPKEGPSILRIQQVVRGDSAAYFCASSLGRDQPQHFGDGTRLSIL.

The chain is built from TRBV18 and TRBJ1-1, with D uncertain. The germline gives CDR1 KGHSH, CDR2 LQKENI. The CDR3 extends over 14 amino acids. The V end was cut by 2 bases, the J end by 3 bases, with 10 bases between. The CDR3 is CASSPSSQDTEAFF. The DNA of the CDR3 is TGTGCCAGCTCACCATCCTCGCAGGACACTGAAGCTTTCTTT.

Only one count was recorded for this clone. This chain connects TRBV9 to TRBJ2-7; perhaps TRBD1 as D (5 bases). Between the trimmed V and J ends, which lost 4 bases and 3 bases, there was a span of 20 bases. Germline V gene data show CDR1 as SGDLS and CDR2 as YYNGEE. The CDR3 is 16 amino acids. In DNA, the CDR3 is TGTGCCAGCAGCCCACAAACAGGACGCATAAACTACGAGCAGTACTTC. Translating gives CASSPQTGRINYEQYF.

This clone appeared a few times. CDR3 loop: CASSPWQVGTEAFF. Here the CDR3 DNA reads TGTGCCAGCTCACCTTGGCAGGTAGGAACTGAAGCTTTCTTT. The genes are TRBV18 and TRBJ1-1, with D uncertain. The germline V gene encodes CDR1 KGHSH and CDR2 LQKENI. V was cut by 3 bases and J by 5 bases, with 13 bases left in between. CDR3 size: 14 residues.

This rearrangement joins TRBV6-5 to TRBJ1-2; maybe TRBD1 (5 bases). CDR1 and CDR2 from the germline V gene are MNHEY and SVGAGI. The CDR3 loop spans 16 amino acids. V gave up 2 bases and J gave up 5 bases, with 18 bases separating them. The CDR3 spells CASSYQTVGGNYGYTF. The DNA of the CDR3 is TGTGCCAGCAGTTACCAAACCGTCGGGGGTAATTATGGCTACACCTTC.

V gene TRBV7-2 combines with J gene TRBJ2-1, with unresolved D. CDR3 length: 12 residues. Germline V gene sequence: CDR1 SGHTA, CDR2 FQGNSA. V lost 6 bases and J 5 bases, leaving 8 bases between the germline ends. The DNA of the CDR3 is TGTGCCAGCAGTCTTGATCACAATGAGCAGTTCTTC. It specifies CASSLDHNEQFF.

The chain has TRBV28 and TRBJ2-5, with 10 bases matching TRBD2. The germline CDR1 and CDR2 sequences are MDHEN and SYDVKM. The V gene end was trimmed by 4 bases and the J gene end by 5 bases; junction bases not matched to a gene: 13. The CDR3 totals 17 residues. CDR3 DNA sequence: TGTGCCAGCAGTTCACGGACTAGCGGAGGGCCCCGGGAGACCCAGTACTTC. Residues: CASSSRTSGGPRETQYF. Looking up the rest from reference TRBV28 and TRBJ2-5 gives the full variable domain: DVKVTQSSRYLVKRTGEKVFLECVQDMDHENMFWYRQDPGLGLRLIYFSYDVKMKEKGDIPEGYSVSREKKERFSLILESASTNQTSMYLCASSSRTSGGPRETQYFGPGTRLLVL.

The rearrangement links TRBV28 to TRBJ2-6, with D hard to call. In germline, CDR1 is MDHEN, CDR2 SYDVKM. This CDR3 comprises 16 residues. The V gene lost 6 bases and the J gene lost 2 bases, with 14 bases spanning the gap. CDR3 sequence: CASSSFASPGANVLTF. CDR3 in DNA: TGTGCCAGCAGCAGTTTCGCGAGTCCTGGGGCCAACGTCCTGACTTTC.

This clone was seen just once. DNA for the CDR3: TGTGCCAGCTCACCTCGGACGGAATTGAACACTGAAGCTTTCTTT. Translation: CASSPRTELNTEAFF. The chain recombines TRBV18 with TRBJ1-1, with D hard to call. This CDR3 region has 15 residues. V was pared by 3 bases and J by 0 bases, with 11 bases between. Germline assignment: CDR1 KGHSH and CDR2 LQKENI.

The chain recombines TRBV6-1 with TRBJ2-7; 7 bases are shared with TRBD1. CDR1 is MNHNS, CDR2 SASEGT, per germline. The V gene end was trimmed by 8 bases and the J gene end by 3 bases; junction bases not matched to a gene: 13. The CDR3 covers 15 residues. The CDR3 spells CASVARHRGNYEQYF. The DNA of the CDR3 is TGTGCCAGCGTCGCTAGACACAGGGGTAACTACGAGCAGTACTTC.

The chain is built from TRBV10-3 and TRBJ2-2, with unresolved D. Germline loops: CDR1 ENHRY, CDR2 SYGVKD. This CDR3 contains 12 residues. The V end lost 9 bases, the J end lost 2 bases, and 7 bases lay between the germline ends. CDR3 sequence: CAIGQNTGELFF. CDR3 DNA: TGTGCCATAGGGCAAAACACCGGGGAGCTGTTTTTT.

The chain carries TRBV11-3 and TRBJ2-7; 7 positions match TRBD1. Germline values: CDR1 SGHNT, CDR2 YENEEA. CDR3 length: 14 amino acids. V shed 2 bases, J shed 3 bases, and the junction held 4 bases outside the gene matches. CDR3 DNA: TGTGCCAGCAGCTTATCGGGACAGCTCTACGAGCAGTACTTC. This sequence encodes CASSLSGQLYEQYF.

The chain uses TRBV6-6 and TRBJ2-7; 7 positions match TRBD2. The CDR3 has 13 residues. Trimming cost V 11 bases and J 3 bases; bases outside gene matches: 10. Germline assignment: CDR1 MNHNY and CDR2 SVGAGI (reference sequence). CDR3 bases: TGTGCCGCCGGGCTAGCGGCCAACTACGAGCAGTACTTC. Amino acid sequence: CAAGLAANYEQYF.

The chain has TRBV2 and TRBJ1-1, with 8 bases lining up with TRBD1. The germline V gene has CDR1 SNHLY and CDR2 FYNNEI. This CDR3 is 14 amino acids long. With V trimmed by 8 bases and J by 7 bases, 12 bases remained unmatched. The CDR3 here is CASLKENRGFEAFF. CDR3 sequence (DNA): TGTGCCAGCCTCAAAGAGAACAGGGGGTTTGAAGCTTTCTTT.

The chain couples TRBV11-3 to TRBJ2-1; D not resolved. Per germline, CDR1 SGHNT and CDR2 YENEEA. This CDR3 is built from 15 residues. Trimming removed 6 bases from V and 2 bases from J, with 14 bases in between. This CDR3 is CASRSRVGPYNEQFF. DNA for the CDR3: TGTGCCAGCAGAAGCCGGGTAGGCCCCTACAATGAGCAGTTCTTC.

The V call is TRBV2, the J call TRBJ1-1; a possible D gene is TRBD1 (5 bases). The CDR3 totals 15 residues. Germline lookup yields CDR1 SNHLY and CDR2 FYNNEI. Trimming pared 2 bases from V and 0 bases from J, leaving 10 bases between. The CDR3 reads CASSEQGLMNTEAFF. The CDR3 coding sequence is TGTGCCAGCAGTGAACAGGGATTAATGAACACTGAAGCTTTCTTT.

The J gene is TRBJ1-2, the V gene TRBV5-1, with a possible D match to TRBD1 (5 bases). V was pared by 4 bases and J by 0 bases, with 10 bases between. Germline assignment: CDR1 SGHRS and CDR2 YFSETQ. This CDR3 contains 14 residues. The CDR3 region is CASSREGPNYGYTF. Here the CDR3 DNA reads TGCGCCAGCAGCCGTGAGGGACCTAACTATGGCTACACCTTC.

The chain has TRBV5-1 and TRBJ2-2; 9 bases agree with TRBD1. Germline CDR1 reads SGHRS; CDR2 reads YFSETQ. The CDR3 contains 14 residues. J lost 5 bases, V lost 9 bases, and 8 bases had no gene match. CDR3 amino acids: CATETGTGTGELFF. CDR3 coding DNA: TGCGCCACCGAGACCGGGACAGGGACCGGGGAGCTGTTTTTT.

This chain joins TRBV2 and TRBJ2-3; 7 nucleotides agree with TRBD2. V gave up 6 bases and J gave up 0 bases; unmatched junction bases: 15. Germline V gene lookup returns CDR1 SNHLY and CDR2 FYNNEI. The CDR3 spans 18 residues. The CDR3 region is CASRIDRGGSTSTDTQYF. Here the CDR3 DNA reads TGTGCCAGCAGAATTGACCGGGGAGGGAGCACTAGCACAGATACGCAGTATTTT.

This chain joins TRBV6-1 and TRBJ2-5, with D unresolved. CDR1 and CDR2 from the germline V gene are MNHNS and SASEGT. Trimming shortened V by 5 bases and J by 5 bases, and 15 bases separated the two germline ends. The CDR3 is 14 amino acids. CDR3 bases: TGTGCCAGCAGTTCGGCAGGTCTTGGGGAGACCCAGTACTTC. Amino acid sequence: CASSSAGLGETQYF.

The chain combines TRBV6-1 with TRBJ1-5; D call uncertain. The CDR3 runs 12 residues. CDR1 is MNHNS and CDR2 is SASEGT in the germline V gene. The V end was cut by 3 bases, the J end by 5 bases, with 5 bases between. CDR3 sequence: CASSDMDQPQHF. DNA for the CDR3: TGTGCCAGCAGTGACATGGATCAGCCCCAGCATTTT.

The chain carries TRBV7-8 and TRBJ2-1; TRBD1 agrees at 9 bases. This CDR3 is built from 13 residues. CDR1 is SGHVS, CDR2 FQNEAQ, per germline. V was clipped by 10 bases and J by 4 bases; unmatched bases: 5. This CDR3 reads CATGQGYYNEQFF. Here the CDR3 DNA reads TGTGCCACCGGACAGGGGTATTACAATGAGCAGTTCTTC.